Listed here is a single TCR beta chain. Its antigen remains unidentified. The V end was cut by 2 bases, the J end by 4 bases, with 9 bases between. Looked up from germline, CDR1 is ENHRY and CDR2 is SYGVKD. This CDR3 is 14 amino acids long. This sample was taken from a study of blood T cells in healthy people across ages. Notes on the study in general: Age advanced and TCR beta diversity per million T cells fell, roughly linearly. Estimates based on one million T cells were treated as lower bounds.

A second PCR of roughly 7 to 11 cycles used a sample-barcoded 5' primer and a J-beta primer mix. TCRdb redid the calling of the 5' RACE reads with MiXCR, one entry per CDR3 protein. The sample records nearly 800,000 distinct CDR3 sequences, approximately 53% being singletons. PBMCs, at least 7 million per sample, were isolated. The sequence derives from a man in his forties in good health. The sample taken for sequencing was blood. The rearrangement joins TRBV10-3 to TRBJ2-1; perhaps TRBD1 as D (5 bases). DNA for the CDR3: TGTGCCATCAGTGAGGGAAGGGGTTACAATGAGCAGTTCTTC. Encoded protein: CAISEGRGYNEQFF.